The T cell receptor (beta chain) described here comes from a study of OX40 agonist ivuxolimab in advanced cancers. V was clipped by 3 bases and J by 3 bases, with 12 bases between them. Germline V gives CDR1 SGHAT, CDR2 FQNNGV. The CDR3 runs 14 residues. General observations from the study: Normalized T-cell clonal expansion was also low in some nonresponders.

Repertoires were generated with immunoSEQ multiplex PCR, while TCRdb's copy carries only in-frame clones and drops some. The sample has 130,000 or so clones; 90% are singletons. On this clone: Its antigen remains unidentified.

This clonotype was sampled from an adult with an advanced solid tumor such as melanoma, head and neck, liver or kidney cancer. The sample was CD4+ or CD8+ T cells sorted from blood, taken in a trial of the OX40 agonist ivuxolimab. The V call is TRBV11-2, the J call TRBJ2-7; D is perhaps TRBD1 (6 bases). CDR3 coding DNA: TGTGCCAGCAGCTTGGGGGACACCAACTACGAGCAGTACTTC. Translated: CASSLGDTNYEQYF.